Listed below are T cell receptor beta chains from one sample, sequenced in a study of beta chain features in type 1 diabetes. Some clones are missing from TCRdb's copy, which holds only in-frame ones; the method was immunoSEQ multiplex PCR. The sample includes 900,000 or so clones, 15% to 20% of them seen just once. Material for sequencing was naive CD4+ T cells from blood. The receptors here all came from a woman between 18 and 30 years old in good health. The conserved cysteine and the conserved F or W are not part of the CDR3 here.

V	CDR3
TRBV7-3	AGSLTTGGTQY
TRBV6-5	ASRTDRLSPYEQY
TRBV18	ASSPWTGVETQY
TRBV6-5	ASSYSGGANTGELF
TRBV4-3	ASSQEGPERDTQY
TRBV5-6	ASSPAGTVSYEQY
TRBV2	ASSASRDTEAF
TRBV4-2	ASSQFPGEQETQY
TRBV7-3	ASSYGTSGPTDTQY
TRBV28	ASSLSGGSNQPQH
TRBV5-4	ASSPLAGGQQF
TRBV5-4	ASSVGTSGGDTQY
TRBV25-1	ASSTWGLSLRETQY
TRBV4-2	ASSQRTTRYEQY
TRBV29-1	SAAQGTASTEAF
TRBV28	ASSLSPLRTGGSGEQF
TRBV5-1	ASSERQGNYGYT
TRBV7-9	ASSLATSSETQY
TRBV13	ASSPQGHTEAF
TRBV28	ASSLPSGRAEQY
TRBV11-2	ASSLFAGGIQETQY
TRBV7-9	ASSAWDTDTQY
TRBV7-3	ASSQTRATTGELF
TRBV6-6	ASRDDRDTEAF
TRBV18	ASSNKGQSSYNEQF
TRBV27	ASSFDLAGELF